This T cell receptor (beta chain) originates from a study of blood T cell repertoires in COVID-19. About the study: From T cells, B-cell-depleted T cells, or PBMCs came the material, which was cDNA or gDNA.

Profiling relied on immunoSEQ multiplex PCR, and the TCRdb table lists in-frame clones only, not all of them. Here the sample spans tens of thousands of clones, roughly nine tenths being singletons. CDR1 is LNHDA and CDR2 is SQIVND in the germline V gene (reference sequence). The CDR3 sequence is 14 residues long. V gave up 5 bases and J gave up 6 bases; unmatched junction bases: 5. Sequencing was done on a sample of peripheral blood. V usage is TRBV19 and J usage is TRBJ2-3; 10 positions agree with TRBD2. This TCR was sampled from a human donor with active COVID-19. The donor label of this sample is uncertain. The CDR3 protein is CASSLLAGDDTQYF. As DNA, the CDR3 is TGTGCCAGTAGTTTGCTAGCGGGAGATGATACGCAGTATTTT. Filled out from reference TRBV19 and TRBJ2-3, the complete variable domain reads DGGITQSPKYLFRKEGQNVTLSCEQNLNHDAMYWYRQDPGQGLRLIYYSQIVNDFQKGDIAEGYSVSREKKESFPLTVTSAQKNPTAFYLCASSLLAGDDTQYFGPGTRLTVL.